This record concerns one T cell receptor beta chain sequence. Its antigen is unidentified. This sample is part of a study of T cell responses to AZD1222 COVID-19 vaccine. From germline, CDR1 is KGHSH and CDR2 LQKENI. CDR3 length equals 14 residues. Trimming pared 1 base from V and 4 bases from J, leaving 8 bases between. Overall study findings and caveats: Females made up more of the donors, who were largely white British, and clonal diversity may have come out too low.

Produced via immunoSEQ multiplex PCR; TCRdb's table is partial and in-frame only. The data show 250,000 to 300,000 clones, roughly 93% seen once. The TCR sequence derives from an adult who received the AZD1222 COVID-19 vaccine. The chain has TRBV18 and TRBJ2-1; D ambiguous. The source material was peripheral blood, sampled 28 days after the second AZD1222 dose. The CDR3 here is CASSPRQEYNEQFF. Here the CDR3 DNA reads TGTGCCAGCTCACCACGTCAAGAGTACAATGAGCAGTTCTTC.